Below, 12 T cell receptor beta chains from the same sample are listed, as sequenced in a study of metastatic and nonmetastatic thyroid tumors. No patient had received any treatment before thyroid surgery. MiXCR was used by TCRdb to re-call the PCR reads. The sample shows 30,000 to 40,000 clones, approximately 19% of them seen only once. Material for sequencing was blood. These TCRs come from a female donor with papillary thyroid cancer or a benign thyroid nodule (not recorded which). Some clones in this sample may be carry-over from other donors' samples.

This clone was seen ten or more times. Relative to the germline gene, one junction end is altered; a read error may explain this. V is TRBV11-2 and J is TRBJ2-7; 11 nucleotides align to TRBD2. This CDR3 comprises 16 residues. In germline, CDR1 is SGHAT, CDR2 FQNNGV. In DNA, the CDR3 is TGTGCCAGCAGTTTAGATGGCACTAGCGGGAGATCCGAGCAGTACTTC. It encodes CASSLDGTSGRSEQYF.

The rearrangement uses TRBV20-1 and TRBJ2-1, with 7 nucleotides matching TRBD1. This CDR3 has 16 amino acids. CDR1 and CDR2 (germline): DFQATT, SNEGSKA (reference sequence). Trimming removed 5 bases from V and 9 bases from J; junction bases left unmatched: 19. Here the CDR3 reads CSAPLSRTGASGEQFF. CDR3 nucleotide sequence: TGCAGTGCTCCGCTATCGAGGACAGGTGCGAGCGGTGAGCAGTTCTTC.

This clone was recorded at least ten times. The CDR3 DNA follows: TGTGCCAGTAGTACAGGGTCCTACGAGCAGTACTTC. It encodes CASSTGSYEQYF. The V call is TRBV19, the J call TRBJ2-7; TRBD1 might be the D (5 bases). Trimming took off 4 bases at V and 1 base at J, with 5 bases between the two ends. The CDR3 is 12 amino acids. Germline lookup yields CDR1 LNHDA and CDR2 SQIVND (reference sequence).

The rearrangement joins TRBV11-3 to TRBJ1-4, with a weak D call TRBD1 (6 bases). CDR1 and CDR2 from the germline V gene are SGHNT and YENEEA. The CDR3 runs to 13 residues. The ends were cut back, 3 bases at V and 7 bases at J, with 9 bases in the middle. The CDR3 nucleotides read TGTGCCAGCAGCTTCACCAGGGGTGAAAAACTGTTTTTT. It encodes CASSFTRGEKLFF. Drawing the rest from reference TRBV11-3 and TRBJ1-4, the complete variable domain is EAGVVQSPRYKIIEKKQPVAFWCNPISGHNTLYWYLQNLGQGPELLIRYENEEAVDDSQLPKDRFSAERLKGVDSTLKIQPAELGDSAVYLCASSFTRGEKLFFGSGTQLSVL.

Remarks on this clone: This CDR3 fails to terminate in the conserved phenylalanine or tryptophan, so it likely reflects a read error. The limits of the CDR3 on the DNA are not certain, so only TCRdb's listed CDR3 is given. This chain joins TRBV27 and TRBJ2-5; the tabulated D call, TRBD1, remains unverified against the DNA. In germline, CDR1 is MNHEY, CDR2 SMNVEV (reference sequence). Including both end residues, the CDR3 is 16 amino acids long. CDR3: CASSPTPSDSPPPPPP.

The chain links TRBV11-1 to TRBJ2-5; TRBD1 aligns across 7 bases. The CDR3 has 16 residues. V gave up 2 bases and J gave up 4 bases; unmatched junction bases: 10. Germline V gene sequence: CDR1 SGHAT, CDR2 FQDESV (reference sequence). CDR3 amino acids: CASSLRGRTGVETQYF. Written as DNA, the CDR3 is TGTGCCAGCAGCTTAAGGGGACGGACAGGCGTAGAGACCCAGTACTTC.

The V call is TRBV20-1, the J call TRBJ1-5; D is unresolved. The length of the CDR3 is 16 residues. V lost 6 bases and J 2 bases, leaving 20 bases between the germline ends. CDR1 DFQATT and CDR2 SNEGSKA come from the germline V gene (reference sequence). The CDR3 sequence: CSATPNGCSGNQPQHF. The CDR3 DNA reads as TGCAGTGCCACCCCGAATGGGTGTAGCGGCAATCAGCCCCAGCATTTT.

This clone was observed at least ten times. The V call is TRBV6-1, the J call TRBJ1-5, with D possibly matching TRBD1 (5 bases). V was shortened by 5 bases and J by 5 bases, with 10 bases between the two germline ends. Germline CDR1 is MNHNS and CDR2 is SASEGT. The CDR3 is 13 residues long. The CDR3 region has the DNA TGTGCCAGCAGTTTAACGGGGGATCAGCCCCAGCATTTT. Translating gives CASSLTGDQPQHF.

This clone has more than one count but fewer than ten. The chain couples TRBV28 to TRBJ1-2; D is ambiguous. This CDR3 is built from 13 residues. V lost 3 bases and J lost 11, with 16 bases in between. Germline lookup yields CDR1 MDHEN and CDR2 SYDVKM. CDR3 region: CASSFATNYCYTF. The CDR3 bases are TGTGCCAGCAGTTTTGCCACGAACTATTGTTACACCTTC.

At least ten counts were recorded for this clone. Other DNA variants within this sample encode the same CDR3. CDR3 loop: CASSLGGEAFF. CDR3 DNA: TGTGCCAGCAGCTTAGGGGGTGAAGCTTTCTTT. The chain is built from TRBV7-9 and TRBJ1-1; D is undetermined. The CDR3 runs 11 residues. Germline CDR1 and CDR2: SEHNR and FQNEAQ (reference sequence). V gave up 1 base and J gave up 7 bases, with 4 bases separating them.

This clone was observed at least ten times. The chain has TRBV4-2 and TRBJ2-5; 10 bases align to TRBD2. The V segment lost 0 bases and the J segment 5 bases; nucleotides outside the gene matches: 12. Germline loops: CDR1 LGHNA, CDR2 YNFKEQ. The length of the CDR3 is 18 residues. The CDR3: CASSQDLLAGFRGETQYF. The CDR3 region has the DNA TGTGCCAGCAGCCAAGATTTACTAGCGGGATTCAGGGGGGAGACCCAGTACTTC.

This clone was recorded at least ten times. This rearrangement joins TRBV19 to TRBJ2-7; D is possibly TRBD1 (5 bases). Trimming took off 5 bases at V and 7 bases at J, with 15 bases between the two ends. The germline gives CDR1 LNHDA, CDR2 SQIVND (reference sequence). The CDR3 runs 13 residues. The CDR3 region is CASSDLAGREQYF. CDR3 DNA: TGTGCCAGTAGTGACTTGGCAGGGCGAGAGCAGTACTTC.